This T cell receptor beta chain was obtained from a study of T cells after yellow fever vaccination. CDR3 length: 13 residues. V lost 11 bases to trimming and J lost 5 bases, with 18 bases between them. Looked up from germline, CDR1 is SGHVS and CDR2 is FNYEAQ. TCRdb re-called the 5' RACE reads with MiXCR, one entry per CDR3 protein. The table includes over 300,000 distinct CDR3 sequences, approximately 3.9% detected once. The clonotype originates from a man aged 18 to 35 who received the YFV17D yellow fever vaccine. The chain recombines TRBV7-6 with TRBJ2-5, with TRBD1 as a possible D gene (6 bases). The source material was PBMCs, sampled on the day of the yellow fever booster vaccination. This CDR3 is CAQHWGRGETQYF. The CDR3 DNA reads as TGTGCCCAGCACTGGGGGCGTGGGGAGACCCAGTACTTC.